This T cell receptor beta chain stems from a study of T cell changes during pregnancy in multiple sclerosis (dated by TCRdb to the late 2010s). For the wider study: The study looked at changes in the T cell repertoire across pregnancy in women with multiple sclerosis.

This clone has a handful of counts. Its antigen remains unidentified. Base qualities are not provided; no much larger clone lies one nucleotide away. The library was made by the immunoSEQ multiplex PCR assay. TCRdb stores this immuneACCESS table with in-frame sequences only. Part of the clones is absent; in the studies checked, under half of the shortfall reflects unresolved V genes, and no reason is known for the rest. The sample includes some 54,000 clones, with 90% to 95% observed a single time. The ten most abundant clones make up less than 4% of the sample. V is reduced by 7 bases and J by 4 bases, leaving a spacing of 11 bases between them. Looking up the germline V gene yields CDR1 SGHDT and CDR2 YYEEEE. The CDR3 covers 12 residues, taking in both the cysteine and the phenylalanine. CDR3 DNA only is kept here, 36 bases in frame from base 1.

This TCR derives from a female donor with multiple sclerosis, enrolled in a pregnancy study. The material was CD8+ T cells from peripheral blood mononuclear cells, obtained in the third trimester of pregnancy. The V gene is TRBV5-6 and the J gene is TRBJ2-5; the D gene is possibly TRBD2, with 5 bases matching. DNA sequence: TGTGCCAGCGTACTAGTCCCAGAGACCCAGTACTTC. Protein translation: CASVLVPETQYF.